The subject of this entry is one T cell receptor beta chain. Clones were sequenced by immunoSEQ multiplex PCR, and TCRdb holds only the in-frame ones, with some missing. The sample includes hundreds of thousands of clones, about 86% seen only once; the top ten take 3.5% to 5.5%. After removal of 0 bases from V and 6 bases from J, the junction contained 7 bases not matched to a gene. This CDR3 comprises 17 residues. In germline, CDR1 is SGHRS, CDR2 YFSETQ. These data are taken from a study of blood T cell repertoires in COVID-19. The V call is TRBV5-1, the J call TRBJ2-1; 12 bases agree with TRBD2. The sequenced sample was PBMCs or T cells enriched from blood (not recorded which). The source of this sequence is a woman aged 25 to 39 who had been exposed to COVID-19. The CDR3 reads CASSLAPLAGGLNEQFF. The CDR3 DNA sequence: TGCGCCAGCAGCTTGGCCCCGCTAGCGGGGGGGCTCAATGAGCAGTTCTTC.